Below are 23 T cell receptor beta chains sequenced from a single sample in a study of T cell responses to AZD1222 COVID-19 vaccine. Assay: immunoSEQ multiplex PCR; the TCRdb copy retains only in-frame clones and omits some. This repertoire shows 140,000 to 150,000 clones, 80% to 95% found once; its top ten account for around 2.8%. The input for sequencing was peripheral blood, taken on day 0 of MenACWY control vaccination. All receptors derive from an adult in good health.

The chain is built from TRBV4-1 and TRBJ2-3, with 9 bases matching TRBD2. The V segment lost 1 base and the J segment 3 bases; nucleotides outside the gene matches: 5. Germline-derived CDR1 and CDR2 are MGHRA and YSYEKL. The CDR3 length is 16 residues. The CDR3 sequence is CASSQGGGGATDTQYF. The CDR3 nucleotides are TGCGCCAGCAGCCAAGGAGGCGGGGGGGCTACAGATACGCAGTATTTT.

CDR3 loop: CSAAGAEAFF. The CDR3 coding sequence is TGCAGTGCCGCGGGGGCCGAAGCTTTCTTT. The genes are TRBV20-1 and TRBJ1-1, with D perhaps TRBD1 (6 bases). V gave up 6 bases and J gave up 8 bases, with 10 bases separating them. Germline lookup yields CDR1 DFQATT and CDR2 SNEGSKA (reference sequence). This CDR3 has 10 amino acids.

V usage is TRBV7-9 and J usage is TRBJ2-5; D may be TRBD2 (6 bases). Germline CDR1 is SEHNR and CDR2 is FQNEAQ (reference sequence). This CDR3 is 13 amino acids long. V was pared by 5 bases and J by 5 bases, with 12 bases between. CDR3 amino acids: CASSIGAGETQYF. The DNA for the CDR3 is TGTGCCAGCAGCATAGGGGCGGGGGAGACCCAGTACTTC.

This clone showed up just a few times. The chain combines TRBV5-1 with TRBJ1-6; D call uncertain. This CDR3 contains 15 residues. Germline V gives CDR1 SGHRS, CDR2 YFSETQ. The V and J ends lost 0 bases and 9 bases respectively, with 13 bases between them. The CDR3 protein is CASSLEFSFGSPLHF. CDR3 nucleotide sequence: TGCGCCAGCAGCTTGGAGTTCTCGTTCGGTTCACCCCTCCACTTT.

V gene TRBV7-9 combines with J gene TRBJ1-1; the D is unclear. V lost 4 bases and J lost 2, with 5 bases in between. The CDR3 has 12 residues. The V gene's germline CDR1 is SEHNR and CDR2 FQNEAQ (reference sequence). The CDR3 sequence is CASSSPNTEAFF. The CDR3 DNA follows: TGTGCCAGCAGCTCCCCCAACACTGAAGCTTTCTTT.

This clone is a singleton in its sample. The chain links TRBV18 to TRBJ1-1; no firm D call. The CDR3 consists of 15 residues. The V and J ends lost 3 bases and 1 base respectively, with 12 bases between them. Germline lookup yields CDR1 KGHSH and CDR2 LQKENI. This CDR3 is CASSPLPAPNTEAFF. DNA of the CDR3: TGTGCCAGCTCACCCCTACCGGCCCCGAACACTGAAGCTTTCTTT. Complete variable domain (other parts from reference TRBV18 and TRBJ1-1): NAGVMQNPRHLVRRRGQEARLRCSPMKGHSHVYWYRQLPEEGLKFMVYLQKENIIDESGMPKERFSAEFPKEGPSILRIQQVVRGDSAAYFCASSPLPAPNTEAFFGQGTRLTVV.

The chain has TRBV19 and TRBJ1-3; D remains unclear. This CDR3 comprises 14 residues. From germline, CDR1 is LNHDA and CDR2 SQIVND (reference sequence). The V gene lost 4 bases and the J gene lost 1 base, with 8 bases spanning the gap. The CDR3 DNA follows: TGTGCCAGTAGTACTGGGTCATCTGGAAACACCATATATTTT. Translation: CASSTGSSGNTIYF.

J is TRBJ1-2 and V is TRBV2; 7 nucleotides match TRBD1. The CDR3 has 14 amino acids. The V segment lost 8 bases and the J segment 8 bases; nucleotides outside the gene matches: 14. CDR1 is SNHLY, CDR2 FYNNEI, per germline. CDR3 nucleotides: TGTGCCAGCCCTGACACCCAGGGGGTTAGAGGCTACACCTTC. Translation: CASPDTQGVRGYTF. Drawing the rest from reference TRBV2 and TRBJ1-2, the complete variable domain is EPEVTQTPSHQVTQMGQEVILRCVPISNHLYFYWYRQILGQKVEFLVSFYNNEISEKSEIFDDQFSVERPDGSNFTLKIRSTKLEDSAMYFCASPDTQGVRGYTFGSGTRLTVV.

V and J are TRBV10-3 and TRBJ2-7, with D uncertain. The CDR3 has 11 amino acids. Per the germline V gene, CDR1 is ENHRY and CDR2 is SYGVKD. V was pared by 8 bases and J by 4 bases, with 9 bases between. CDR3 sequence reads: CAIAFDYEQYF. In nucleotides, the CDR3 is TGTGCCATCGCATTCGATTACGAGCAGTACTTC.

CDR3 sequence reads: CASSLVGPSYNEQFF. The CDR3 DNA reads as TGTGCCAGCAGCTTGGTTGGACCCTCCTACAATGAGCAGTTCTTC. V usage is TRBV5-6 and J usage is TRBJ2-1; D gene ambiguous. V lost 0 bases, J lost 0 bases, and 7 bases lay in between. Germline CDR1 SGHDT, CDR2 YYEEEE. The CDR3 has 15 amino acids.

The chain couples TRBV5-6 to TRBJ1-1; no clear D. V was cut by 0 bases and J by 1 base, with 7 bases left in between. This CDR3 is 14 amino acids long. Germline V CDR1 and CDR2: SGHDT, YYEEEE. CDR3 in DNA: TGTGCCAGCAGCTTGGACATTGCGAACACTGAAGCTTTCTTT. This translates into CASSLDIANTEAFF.

The CDR3 coding sequence is TGTGCCAGCAGGAGACTGGGACAGCCGAACACTGAAGCTTTCTTT. It is translated as CASRRLGQPNTEAFF. The chain carries TRBV5-4 and TRBJ1-1; 7 bases fit TRBD1. The CDR3 sequence is 15 residues long. Per germline, CDR1 SGHNT and CDR2 YYREEE (reference sequence). V was clipped by 5 bases and J by 1 base; unmatched bases: 8.

The rearrangement uses TRBV28 and TRBJ1-1, with D hard to call. V was cut by 7 bases and J by 4 bases, with 19 bases left in between. The germline V gene encodes CDR1 MDHEN and CDR2 SYDVKM. This CDR3 comprises 15 residues. DNA for the CDR3: TGTGCCAGCACCCCGGGGTCAGGAGGGTCCACTGAAGCTTTCTTT. This translates into CASTPGSGGSTEAFF.

This clone was seen a single time. The V and J genes are TRBV27 and TRBJ1-6; possible D gene TRBD1, 5 bases. With 6 bases removed from V and 7 bases from J, the gap between germline ends came to 10 bases. The CDR3 contains 13 residues. The germline CDR1 and CDR2 sequences are MNHEY and SMNVEV (reference sequence). CDR3 coding DNA: TGTGCCAGCAGACAGGTCATAAATTCACCCCTCCACTTT. Amino acid sequence: CASRQVINSPLHF.

This clone has just a few counts. The chain employs TRBV14 and TRBJ2-5; no clear D gene. This CDR3 spans 16 amino acids. Germline values: CDR1 SGHDN, CDR2 FVKESK. V was cut by 1 base and J by 5 bases, with 17 bases left in between. CDR3 coding DNA: TGTGCCAGCAGCCAAGGTTCCCTTGTCCTAAAGGAGACCCAGTACTTC. Amino acids: CASSQGSLVLKETQYF.

Only a few counts were recorded for this clone. V usage is TRBV10-3 and J usage is TRBJ1-1; D possibly corresponds to TRBD1 (5 bases). Germline CDR1 reads ENHRY; CDR2 reads SYGVKD. The V end lost 10 bases, the J end lost 3 bases, and 18 bases lay between the germline ends. There are 14 residues in the CDR3. This CDR3 reads CATLARESYTEAFF. In DNA form, the CDR3 reads TGTGCCACGCTGGCCAGGGAGTCGTACACTGAAGCTTTCTTT.

The chain links TRBV7-9 to TRBJ1-1; D gene unclear. Germline V gene lookup returns CDR1 SEHNR and CDR2 FQNEAQ (reference sequence). Trimming pared 3 bases from V and 2 bases from J, leaving 10 bases between. This CDR3 is built from 14 residues. This chain's CDR3 is CASSLSSVNTEAFF. The CDR3 region has the DNA TGTGCCAGCAGCTTGAGCTCGGTCAACACTGAAGCTTTCTTT.

The chain is built from TRBV11-2 and TRBJ2-1; TRBD2 matches at 7 bases. The germline CDR1 and CDR2 sequences are SGHAT and FQNNGV. There are 15 residues in the CDR3. The V and J ends lost 5 bases and 7 bases, in that order; junction bases with no gene match: 11. The CDR3 sequence is CASSPTGAGLNEQFF. The CDR3 nucleotides read TGTGCCAGCAGCCCTACTGGAGCGGGACTAAATGAGCAGTTCTTC.

The sample holds one count of this clone. The J gene is TRBJ1-2, the V gene TRBV18, with 7 bases fitting TRBD1. Trimming cost V 4 bases and J 2 bases; bases outside gene matches: 1. The CDR3 is 13 amino acids. Germline V gene lookup returns CDR1 KGHSH and CDR2 LQKENI. The CDR3 region is CASSRQGNYGYTF. CDR3 DNA: TGTGCCAGCTCACGACAGGGAAACTATGGCTACACCTTC.

The chain has TRBV11-3 and TRBJ2-3; D gene ambiguous. This CDR3 has 13 amino acids. Trimming stripped 1 base from V and 6 bases from J, with 8 bases between. The germline CDR1 and CDR2 sequences are SGHNT and YENEEA. For the CDR3, the DNA is TGTGCCAGCAGCTTAGGCCCGAGGGATACGCAGTATTTT. Protein: CASSLGPRDTQYF.

The CDR3 nucleotides read TGTGCCAGCAGGGCAAGACAGGGGTCGCTAGATACGCAGTATTTT. This sequence encodes CASRARQGSLDTQYF. The chain combines TRBV28 with TRBJ2-3, with TRBD1 identical over 8 bases. The CDR3 is 15 amino acids. Germline lookup yields CDR1 MDHEN and CDR2 SYDVKM. The J segment lost 5 bases and the V segment lost 6 bases, leaving 10 bases of the junction unmatched.

This rearrangement joins TRBV9 to TRBJ2-5; 13 positions match TRBD2. The trim removed 2 bases at V and 7 bases at J, leaving 11 bases unmatched. This CDR3 contains 17 residues. Germline values: CDR1 SGDLS, CDR2 YYNGEE. CDR3 sequence: CASSVGLAGAFLRTQYF. The CDR3 DNA reads as TGTGCCAGCAGCGTCGGACTAGCGGGAGCCTTCCTCCGGACCCAGTACTTC.

This clone was counted once. The chain has TRBV6-5 and TRBJ1-2; the D is unclear. Deletions cut 1 base from V and 6 bases from J, with 9 bases between. The germline V gene has CDR1 MNHEY and CDR2 SVGAGI. This CDR3 has 13 amino acids. CDR3 sequence reads: CASSYFLGDGYTF. CDR3 in DNA: TGTGCCAGCAGTTACTTCCTTGGGGATGGCTACACCTTC.